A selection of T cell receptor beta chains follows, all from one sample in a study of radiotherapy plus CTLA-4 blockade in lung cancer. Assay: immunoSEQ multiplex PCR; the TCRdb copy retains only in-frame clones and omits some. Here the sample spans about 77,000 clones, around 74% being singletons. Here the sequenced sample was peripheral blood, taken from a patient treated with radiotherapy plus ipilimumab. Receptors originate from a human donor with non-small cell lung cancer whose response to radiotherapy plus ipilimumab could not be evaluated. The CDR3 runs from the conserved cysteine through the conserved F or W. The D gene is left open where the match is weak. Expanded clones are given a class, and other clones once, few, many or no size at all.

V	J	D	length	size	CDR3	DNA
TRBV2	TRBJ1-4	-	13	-	CASSEQGQEKLFF	TGTGCCAGCAGTGAACAGGGTCAAGAAAAACTGTTTTTT
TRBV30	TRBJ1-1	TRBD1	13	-	CAWSPTGYTEAFF	TGTGCCTGGAGTCCGACAGGGTACACTGAAGCTTTCTTT
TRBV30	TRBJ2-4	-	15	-	CAWRGTRLAKNIQYF	TGTGCCTGGAGAGGGACTCGGCTAGCCAAAAACATTCAGTACTTC
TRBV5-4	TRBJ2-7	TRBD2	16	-	CASSLVDPASGYEQYF	TGTGCCAGCAGCTTGGTCGATCCCGCTAGCGGCTACGAGCAGTACTTC
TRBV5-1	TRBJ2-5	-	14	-	CASSSGLVQETQYF	TGCGCCAGCAGCTCTGGACTGGTTCAAGAGACCCAGTACTTC
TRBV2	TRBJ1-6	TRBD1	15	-	CASRDRNQDNSPLHF	TGTGCCAGCAGGGACAGGAATCAGGATAATTCACCCCTCCACTTT
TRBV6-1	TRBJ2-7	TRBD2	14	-	CASSTTSVEYEQYF	TGTGCCAGCAGTACCACTAGCGTCGAATACGAGCAGTACTTC
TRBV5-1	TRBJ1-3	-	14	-	CASSLAISGNTIYF	TGCGCCAGCAGCTTGGCCATCTCTGGAAACACCATATATTTT
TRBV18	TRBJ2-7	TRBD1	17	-	CASSPPAQGALTYEQYF	TGTGCCAGCTCACCACCGGCACAGGGGGCCCTGACCTACGAGCAGTACTTC
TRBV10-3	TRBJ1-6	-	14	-	CAISEIQGTAPLHF	TGTGCCATCAGTGAAATTCAGGGAACGGCACCCCTCCACTTT
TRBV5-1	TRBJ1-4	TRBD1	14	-	CASSLGQGSEKLFF	TGCGCCAGCAGCTTGGGACAGGGTTCGGAAAAACTGTTTTTT
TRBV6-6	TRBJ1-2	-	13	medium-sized	CASRGDSDYGYTF	TGTGCCAGCAGGGGCGACAGCGACTATGGCTACACCTTC
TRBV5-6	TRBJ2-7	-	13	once	CASSSGSGYEQYF	TGTGCCAGCAGCTCCGGGTCGGGATACGAGCAGTACTTC
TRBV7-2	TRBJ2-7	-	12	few	CASSSTMREQYF	TGTGCCAGCAGCTCCACGATGCGGGAGCAGTACTTC
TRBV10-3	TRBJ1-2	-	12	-	CAISDQMPGYTF	TGTGCCATCAGTGATCAGATGCCTGGCTACACCTTC
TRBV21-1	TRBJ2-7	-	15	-	CASSKEVGRAYEQYF	TGTGCCAGCAGCAAAGAAGTTGGCAGGGCCTACGAGCAGTACTTC
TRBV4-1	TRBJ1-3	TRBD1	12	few	CASSQDWTGLYF	TGCGCCAGCAGCCAAGATTGGACAGGCCTATATTTT
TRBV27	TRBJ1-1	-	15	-	CASSLSSAGHPGAFF	TGTGCCAGCAGTTTATCGTCCGCCGGACACCCCGGAGCTTTCTTT
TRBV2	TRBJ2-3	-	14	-	CASSEPRAADTQYF	TGTGCCAGCAGTGAACCGAGGGCAGCAGATACGCAGTATTTT
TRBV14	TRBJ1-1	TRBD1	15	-	CASSQGQGVYTEAFF	TGTGCCAGCAGCCAAGGGCAGGGGGTTTACACTGAAGCTTTCTTT
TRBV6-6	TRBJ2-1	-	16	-	CASSYAAGPSYNEQFF	TGTGCCAGCAGTTATGCGGCGGGCCCCTCCTACAATGAGCAGTTCTTC
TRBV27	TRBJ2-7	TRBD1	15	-	CASSLTGQGSYEQYF	TGTGCCAGCAGTCTCACGGGACAGGGCTCCTACGAGCAGTACTTC
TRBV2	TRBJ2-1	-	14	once	CASIQGGPYNEQFF	TGTGCCAGCATACAGGGGGGGCCCTACAATGAGCAGTTCTTC
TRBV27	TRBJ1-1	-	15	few	CASSLLAPMNTEAFF	TGTGCCAGCAGTTTATTGGCACCCATGAACACTGAAGCTTTCTTT
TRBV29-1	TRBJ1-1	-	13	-	CSVELQMNTEAFF	TGCAGCGTTGAGTTACAGATGAACACTGAAGCTTTCTTT
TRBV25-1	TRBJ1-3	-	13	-	CASIPDTGNTIYF	TGTGCCAGCATACCGGACACAGGAAACACCATATATTTT
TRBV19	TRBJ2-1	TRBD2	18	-	CASSKGTSGRASYNEQFF	TGTGCCAGTAGTAAAGGGACTAGCGGGCGCGCCTCCTACAATGAGCAGTTCTTC
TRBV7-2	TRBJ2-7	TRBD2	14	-	CASSPGTSSTEQYF	TGTGCCAGCAGCCCGGGGACTAGCAGTACCGAGCAGTACTTC
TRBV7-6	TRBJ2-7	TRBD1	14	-	CANSLGTGDYEQYF	TGTGCCAACAGCTTAGGGACAGGGGACTACGAGCAGTACTTC
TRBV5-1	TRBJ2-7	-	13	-	CARTGTFIYEQYF	TGCGCCAGAACCGGGACTTTCATTTACGAGCAGTACTTC
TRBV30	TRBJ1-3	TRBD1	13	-	CAWSVLQGYTIYF	TGTGCCTGGAGTGTACTACAGGGGTACACCATATATTTT
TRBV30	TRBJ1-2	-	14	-	CAWSKQGSNYGYTF	TGTGCCTGGAGTAAGCAGGGGTCCAACTATGGCTACACCTTC
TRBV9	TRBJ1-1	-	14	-	CASSVSTGNTEAFF	TGTGCCAGCAGCGTGTCGACAGGTAACACTGAAGCTTTCTTT
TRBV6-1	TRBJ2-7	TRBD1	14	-	CASSDGTGAYEQYF	TGTGCCAGCAGTGACGGGACAGGAGCCTACGAGCAGTACTTC
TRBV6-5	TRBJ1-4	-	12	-	CASDSPPAETVF	TGTGCCTCCGACAGTCCCCCCGCGGAAACTGTTTTT
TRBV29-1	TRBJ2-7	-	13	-	CSVEGRRPYEQYF	TGCAGCGTTGAAGGGCGGCGGCCTTACGAGCAGTACTTC
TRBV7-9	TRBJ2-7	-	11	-	CASSLGDEQYF	TGTGCCAGCAGCCTCGGAGACGAGCAGTACTTC
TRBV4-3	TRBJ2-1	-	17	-	CASSQDYEESSYNEQFF	TGCGCCAGCAGCCAAGATTATGAGGAGAGCTCCTACAATGAGCAGTTCTTC
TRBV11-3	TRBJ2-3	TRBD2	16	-	CASSPTRAGGTDTQYF	TGTGCCAGCAGCCCGACCCGAGCGGGAGGGACAGATACGCAGTATTTT
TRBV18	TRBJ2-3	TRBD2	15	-	CASSPAAGGQDTQYF	TGTGCCAGCTCACCGGCAGCGGGGGGGCAAGATACGCAGTATTTT
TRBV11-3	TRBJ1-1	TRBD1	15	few	CASSHRGLGGTEAFF	TGTGCCAGCAGCCACAGGGGATTGGGTGGGACTGAAGCTTTCTTT
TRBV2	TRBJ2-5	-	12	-	CASSEMRETQYF	TGTGCCAGCAGTGAGATGCGGGAGACCCAGTACTTC
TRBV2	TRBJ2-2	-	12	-	CASTSGGGELFF	TGTGCCAGCACCAGTGGCGGCGGGGAGCTGTTTTTT
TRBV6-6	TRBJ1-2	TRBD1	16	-	CASSYRWTGGDGGYTF	TGTGCCAGCAGTTATCGATGGACAGGGGGCGATGGTGGCTACACCTTC
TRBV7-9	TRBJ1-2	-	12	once	CASSLAEEGYTF	TGTGCCAGCAGCTTAGCGGAGGAGGGCTACACCTTC
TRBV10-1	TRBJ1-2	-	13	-	CASTRDTDYGYTF	TGCGCCAGCACAAGAGACACCGACTATGGCTACACCTTC
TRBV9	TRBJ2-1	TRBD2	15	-	CASSVGGSYYNEQFF	TGTGCCAGCAGCGTAGGCGGGAGTTACTACAATGAGCAGTTCTTC
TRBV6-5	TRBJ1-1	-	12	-	CASGDLNTEAFF	TGTGCCAGCGGGGACTTGAACACTGAAGCTTTCTTT
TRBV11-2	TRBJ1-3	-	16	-	CASASPRSGVGNTIYF	TGTGCCAGCGCAAGTCCGCGGTCAGGGGTAGGAAACACCATATATTTT
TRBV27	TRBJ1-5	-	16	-	CASSLSVRDSNQPQHF	TGTGCCAGCAGTTTATCGGTCAGGGATAGCAATCAGCCCCAGCATTTT
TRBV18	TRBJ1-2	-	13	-	CASSDGVNYGYTF	TGTGCCAGCTCGGACGGGGTCAACTATGGCTACACCTTC